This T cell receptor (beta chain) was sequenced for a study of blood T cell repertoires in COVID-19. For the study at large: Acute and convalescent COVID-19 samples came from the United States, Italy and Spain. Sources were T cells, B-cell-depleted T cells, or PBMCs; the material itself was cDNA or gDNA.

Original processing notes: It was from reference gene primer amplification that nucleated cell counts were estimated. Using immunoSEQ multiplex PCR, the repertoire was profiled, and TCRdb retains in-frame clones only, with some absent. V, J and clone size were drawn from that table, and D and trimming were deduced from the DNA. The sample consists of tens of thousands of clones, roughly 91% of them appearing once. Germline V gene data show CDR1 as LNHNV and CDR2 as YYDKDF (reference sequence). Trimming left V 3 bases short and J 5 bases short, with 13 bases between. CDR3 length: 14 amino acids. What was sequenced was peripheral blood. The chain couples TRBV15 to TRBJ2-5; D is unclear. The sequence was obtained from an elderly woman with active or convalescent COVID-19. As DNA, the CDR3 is TGTGCCACCAGCAGTTCCAGCGCCTGGGAGACCCAGTACTTC. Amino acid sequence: CATSSSSAWETQYF.